Sequencing of this TCR beta chain was carried out in a study of T cell responses to AZD1222 COVID-19 vaccine. Study-wide findings and caveats: Distributed over spike, vaccine-associated CD4 TCRs predominated at 160-218 and 743-854. Repertoire collection took place solely once the T cell response had peaked. When two AZD1222 doses had been given, Spike-specific TCR breadth and depth rose.

The repertoire was sequenced with immunoSEQ multiplex PCR; TCRdb's copy has only in-frame clones and lacks some. Among about 100,000 clones listed, approximately 87% were seen once. Comments on this clone: What it binds is unknown.

The CDR3 has 16 amino acids. Looked up from germline, CDR1 is LNHDA and CDR2 is SQIVND (reference sequence). The germline V and J ends were trimmed by 3 bases and 6 bases, with 18 bases remaining between them. Sequenced here: peripheral blood, sampled on day 0 of AZD1222 vaccination. The chain recombines TRBV19 with TRBJ1-5; perhaps TRBD1 as D (6 bases). The receptor comes from an adult in good health. DNA for the CDR3: TGTGCCAGTAGTATCCCCGCAGGGGAGGCTCCTCAGCCCCAGCATTTT. Translation: CASSIPAGEAPQPQHF.